One and the same sample provided the 27 T cell receptor beta chains below, sequenced in a study of shared clonotypes between healthy human individuals. Clones were sequenced by immunoSEQ multiplex PCR, and TCRdb holds only the in-frame ones, with some missing. The sample lists approximately 2.5 million clones, around 94% occurring once. Sequenced input: naive CD4+ T cells sorted from blood. Indicated subset: CD45RA+ positively selected. The receptor set was obtained from a man in his late teens or twenties in good health.

The sample holds one count of this clone. The CDR3 spells CASGGGQDSWDEQYF. CDR3 nucleotides: TGTGCCAGCGGAGGGGGGCAGGACAGTTGGGACGAGCAGTACTTC. The genes are TRBV2 and TRBJ2-7, with D perhaps matching TRBD1 or TRBD2 (6 bases each). Trimming stripped 8 bases from V and 5 bases from J, with 22 bases between. CDR3 length: 15 residues. CDR1 and CDR2 (germline): SNHLY, FYNNEI.

The V call is TRBV2, the J call TRBJ2-7; a weak D match, TRBD1 (5 bases). Germline assignment: CDR1 SNHLY and CDR2 FYNNEI. The CDR3 contains 12 residues. V shed 7 bases and J shed 4 bases, with 11 bases lying between them. The CDR3 DNA reads as TGTGCCAGCATCCGATCAGGGTACGAGCAGTACTTC. Protein sequence: CASIRSGYEQYF.

This clone occurred once. In DNA, the CDR3 is TGTGCCAGTGCCCGGACAGATAACACCGGGGAGCTGTTTTTT. It codes for CASARTDNTGELFF. The rearrangement uses TRBV28 and TRBJ2-2, with a possible D match to TRBD1 (6 bases). The CDR3 totals 14 residues. CDR1 MDHEN and CDR2 SYDVKM come from the germline V gene. Between the trimmed V and J ends, which lost 9 bases and 2 bases, there was a span of 13 bases.

The gene calls are TRBV18 and TRBJ2-7; TRBD2 is a possible D gene (6 bases). V was clipped by 3 bases and J by 0 bases, with 12 bases between them. The CDR3 is 15 amino acids. In germline, CDR1 is KGHSH, CDR2 LQKENI. This chain's CDR3 is CASSPGREVSYEQYF. The CDR3, as DNA: TGTGCCAGCTCACCTGGCAGGGAGGTCTCCTACGAGCAGTACTTC.

V and J are TRBV5-4 and TRBJ2-5; 8 bases are a match to TRBD2. The junction had 6 bases not matched to a gene; V was cut back by 4 bases and J by 4 bases. The CDR3 runs 14 residues. Germline V gene lookup returns CDR1 SGHNT and CDR2 YYREEE (reference sequence). The chain's CDR3 is CASSRGLGGETQYF. CDR3 sequence (DNA): TGTGCCAGCAGCAGGGGACTAGGGGGAGAGACCCAGTACTTC.

The V call is TRBV4-3, the J call TRBJ1-3, with 7 bases lining up with TRBD1. V was pared by 2 bases and J by 2 bases, with 9 bases of the junction left unmatched. Germline CDR1 and CDR2: LGHNA and YSLEER. The length of the CDR3 is 17 residues. The DNA of the CDR3 is TGCGCCAGCAGCCAAAATCCTACAGGGGTTACTGGAAACACCATATATTTT. Translated: CASSQNPTGVTGNTIYF.

The chain combines TRBV2 with TRBJ2-5; D is undetermined. Germline lookup yields CDR1 SNHLY and CDR2 FYNNEI. The CDR3 spans 13 residues. V was pared by 4 bases and J by 5 bases, with 11 bases between. The CDR3 here is CASSAFLVETQYF. The CDR3 nucleotides read TGTGCCAGCAGTGCCTTCCTCGTCGAGACCCAGTACTTC.

The rearrangement joins TRBV18 to TRBJ1-2, with 10 bases lining up with TRBD1. V dropped 0 bases and J dropped 5; count of bases not matched to a gene: 3. The CDR3 is 15 amino acids. Germline V gives CDR1 KGHSH, CDR2 LQKENI. CDR3 region: CASSPPGQGQYGYTF. CDR3 sequence (DNA): TGTGCCAGCTCACCACCGGGACAGGGGCAGTATGGCTACACCTTC.

The rearrangement links TRBV6-6 to TRBJ2-3; the match to TRBD2 covers 7 bases. Germline CDR1 reads MNHNY; CDR2 reads SVGAGI (reference sequence). Trimming cost V 6 bases and J 8 bases; bases outside gene matches: 11. The CDR3 is made up of 14 amino acids. The CDR3 nucleotides are TGTGCCAGCAGCCCCGGGACTACACAGAGTACGCAGTATTTT. This codes for CASSPGTTQSTQYF.

V gene TRBV11-2 combines with J gene TRBJ2-2; tentative D call: TRBD1 (5 bases). The germline CDR1 and CDR2 sequences are SGHAT and FQNNGV. V lost 6 bases to trimming and J lost 1 base, with 9 bases between them. The CDR3 extends over 14 amino acids. CDR3 sequence reads: CASRNRRNTGELFF. The CDR3 nucleotides read TGTGCCAGCAGAAACAGGAGGAACACCGGGGAGCTGTTTTTT.

In regard to this clone: Other DNA sequences in this specimen translate into the identical CDR3. This sequence joins TRBV5-4 and TRBJ1-2; possibly TRBD1 for D (5 bases). CDR1 and CDR2 (germline): SGHNT, YYREEE (reference sequence). The CDR3 covers 13 residues. Trimming pared 0 bases from V and 3 bases from J, leaving 6 bases between. CDR3 protein: CASSLEGYYGYTF. CDR3 DNA sequence: TGTGCCAGCAGCTTGGAGGGGTACTATGGCTACACCTTC. Complete variable domain (other parts from reference TRBV5-4 and TRBJ1-2): ETGVTQSPTHLIKTRGQQVTLRCSSQSGHNTVSWYQQALGQGPQFIFQYYREEENGRGNFPPRFSGLQFPNYSSELNVNALELDDSALYLCASSLEGYYGYTFGSGTRLTVV.

This chain joins TRBV19 and TRBJ2-3; no definite D call. Trimming took 6 bases from V and 0 from J, leaving 10 bases between them. The CDR3 is 14 amino acids. Germline loops: CDR1 LNHDA, CDR2 SQIVND (reference sequence). CDR3 protein: CASRDTTSTDTQYF. In DNA, the CDR3 is TGTGCCAGTAGAGATACTACTAGCACAGATACGCAGTATTTT.

This chain links TRBV6-6 with TRBJ2-1; 9 positions agree with TRBD2. J lost 4 bases, V lost 7 bases, and 8 bases had no gene match. CDR1 is MNHNY and CDR2 is SVGAGI in the germline V gene (reference sequence). This CDR3 has 15 amino acids. CDR3 sequence reads: CASNRGLATYNEQFF. CDR3 in DNA: TGTGCCAGCAATCGAGGACTAGCGACATACAATGAGCAGTTCTTC.

V is TRBV6-4 and J is TRBJ1-5; D unresolved. The CDR3 is made up of 13 amino acids. Germline V lookup: CDR1 MRHNA, CDR2 SNTAGT. Trimming removed 2 bases at V and 0 bases at J, with 2 bases between. The CDR3 DNA reads as TGTGCCAGCAGTGACCATAGCAATCAGCCCCAGCATTTT. This encodes CASSDHSNQPQHF.

This chain connects TRBV30 to TRBJ1-1, with no clear D. In germline, CDR1 is GTSNPN, CDR2 SVGIG (reference sequence). Between the trimmed V and J ends, which lost 3 bases and 2 bases, there was a span of 10 bases. The CDR3 sequence is 13 residues long. CDR3 amino acids: CAWRSQFNTEAFF. Here the CDR3 DNA reads TGTGCCTGGAGATCACAATTTAACACTGAAGCTTTCTTT.

This clone was seen a single time. V usage is TRBV30 and J usage is TRBJ2-7; D is possibly TRBD2 (6 bases). V lost 3 bases to trimming and J lost 7 bases, with 13 bases between them. The V gene's germline CDR1 is GTSNPN and CDR2 SVGIG (reference sequence). The CDR3 consists of 12 residues. CDR3: CAWSRDFWEQYF. The CDR3 nucleotides are TGTGCCTGGAGCCGGGACTTTTGGGAGCAGTACTTC.

This clone showed up just once. This chain connects TRBV2 to TRBJ1-5; D is ambiguous. The V gene's germline CDR1 is SNHLY and CDR2 FYNNEI. V dropped 0 bases and J dropped 1 base, with 10 bases sitting between them. This CDR3 comprises 16 residues. The CDR3 reads CASSEAGFRSNQPQHF. As DNA, the CDR3 is TGTGCCAGCAGTGAAGCAGGGTTTAGAAGCAATCAGCCCCAGCATTTT.

The chain employs TRBV7-9 and TRBJ2-5; unclear D gene. V lost 5 bases and J lost 1, with 5 bases in between. The V gene's germline CDR1 is SEHNR and CDR2 FQNEAQ (reference sequence). The CDR3 contains 12 residues. The CDR3 sequence is CASSQTQETQYF. The DNA of the CDR3 is TGTGCCAGCAGCCAGACCCAAGAGACCCAGTACTTC. Using reference TRBV7-9 and TRBJ2-5 for the parts outside the CDR3, the full variable domain is DTGVSQNPRHKITKRGQNVTFRCDPISEHNRLYWYRQTLGQGPEFLTYFQNEAQLEKSRLLSDRFSAERPKGSFSTLEIQRTEQGDSAMYLCASSQTQETQYFGPGTRLLVL.

The chain employs TRBV5-8 and TRBJ2-2; D is possibly TRBD2 (5 bases). Trimming shortened V by 2 bases and J by 0 bases, and 8 bases separated the two germline ends. The CDR3 consists of 15 residues. CDR1 is SGHTS, CDR2 YDEGEE, per germline. CDR3 sequence reads: CASSLYGANTGELFF. The CDR3, as DNA: TGTGCCAGCAGCTTATACGGGGCGAACACCGGGGAGCTGTTTTTT. The complete variable domain, with remaining parts taken from reference TRBV5-8 and TRBJ2-2, reads EAGVTQSPTHLIKTRGQQATLRCSPISGHTSVYWYQQALGLGLQFLLWYDEGEERNRGNFPPRFSGRQFPNYSSELNVNALELEDSALYLCASSLYGANTGELFFGEGSRLTVL.

The genes are TRBV29-1 and TRBJ2-3; 9 positions agree with TRBD1. With V trimmed by 7 bases and J by 2 bases, 7 bases remained unmatched. The CDR3 has 14 amino acids. Germline CDR1 is SQVTM and CDR2 is ANQGSEA. The DNA of the CDR3 is TGCAGCGCAGTAGGGACAGGGTACACAGATACGCAGTATTTT. It codes for CSAVGTGYTDTQYF.

The chain joins TRBV4-2 to TRBJ2-5; 8 bases are shared with TRBD2. Germline CDR1 is LGHNA and CDR2 is YNFKEQ. The CDR3 contains 14 residues. J gave up 5 bases and V 2 bases, and 4 bases lay outside the gene matches. The CDR3 here is CASSQSPGGETQYF. CDR3 coding DNA: TGTGCCAGCAGCCAAAGTCCGGGGGGGGAGACCCAGTACTTC.

This chain joins TRBV28 and TRBJ1-2, with D possibly being TRBD1 (5 bases). The V gene lost 1 base and the J gene lost 5 bases, with 11 bases spanning the gap. The CDR3 runs to 14 residues. CDR1 and CDR2 from the germline V gene are MDHEN and SYDVKM. The CDR3 loop is CASSLLTRDYGYTF. The CDR3 DNA sequence: TGTGCCAGCAGTTTATTAACCAGGGATTATGGCTACACCTTC.

This sequence joins TRBV7-9 and TRBJ1-2; D is unresolved. V was trimmed by 2 bases and J by 2 bases, leaving 9 bases between them. The CDR3 loop spans 14 amino acids. The germline gives CDR1 SEHNR, CDR2 FQNEAQ (reference sequence). The CDR3 bases are TGTGCCAGCAGCTTAAGTCGAGCGAACTATGGCTACACCTTC. Translated: CASSLSRANYGYTF. The full variable domain, its missing parts supplied by reference TRBV7-9 and TRBJ1-2, is DTGVSQNPRHKITKRGQNVTFRCDPISEHNRLYWYRQTLGQGPEFLTYFQNEAQLEKSRLLSDRFSAERPKGSFSTLEIQRTEQGDSAMYLCASSLSRANYGYTFGSGTRLTVV.

The V gene is TRBV7-2, the J gene TRBJ2-7; D is unresolved. CDR1 and CDR2 from the germline V gene are SGHTA and FQGNSA. The V end was cut by 5 bases, the J end by 2 bases, with 10 bases between. This CDR3 region has 13 residues. CDR3 residues: CASSRQETYEQYF. CDR3 sequence (DNA): TGTGCCAGCAGCCGGCAGGAAACCTACGAGCAGTACTTC.

The gene calls are TRBV6-6 and TRBJ1-2, with D perhaps matching TRBD1 (5 bases). This CDR3 comprises 14 residues. Germline-derived CDR1 and CDR2 are MNHNY and SVGAGI (reference sequence). The V end was cut by 2 bases, the J end by 6 bases, with 13 bases between. CDR3 sequence reads: CASSYQEGSDGYTF. The CDR3 DNA is TGTGCCAGCAGTTACCAAGAGGGGTCGGATGGCTACACCTTC.

V and J are TRBV10-3 and TRBJ2-7; 9 nucleotides line up with TRBD2. The CDR3 spans 16 residues. The J segment lost 5 bases and the V segment lost 0 bases, leaving 8 bases of the junction unmatched. Per the germline V gene, CDR1 is ENHRY and CDR2 is SYGVKD. The CDR3 DNA sequence: TGTGCCATCAGTGAGTCCTGGGTAGCGGGGGACCACGAGCAGTACTTC. This encodes CAISESWVAGDHEQYF.

The chain links TRBV27 to TRBJ2-7; either TRBD1 or TRBD2 may supply D (6 bases each). The CDR3 contains 12 residues. Trimming took 5 bases from V and 6 from J, leaving 11 bases between them. Germline values: CDR1 MNHEY, CDR2 SMNVEV (reference sequence). CDR3 DNA: TGTGCCAGCAGTCCGGGGGCAGGCGAGCAGTACTTC. As protein: CASSPGAGEQYF.